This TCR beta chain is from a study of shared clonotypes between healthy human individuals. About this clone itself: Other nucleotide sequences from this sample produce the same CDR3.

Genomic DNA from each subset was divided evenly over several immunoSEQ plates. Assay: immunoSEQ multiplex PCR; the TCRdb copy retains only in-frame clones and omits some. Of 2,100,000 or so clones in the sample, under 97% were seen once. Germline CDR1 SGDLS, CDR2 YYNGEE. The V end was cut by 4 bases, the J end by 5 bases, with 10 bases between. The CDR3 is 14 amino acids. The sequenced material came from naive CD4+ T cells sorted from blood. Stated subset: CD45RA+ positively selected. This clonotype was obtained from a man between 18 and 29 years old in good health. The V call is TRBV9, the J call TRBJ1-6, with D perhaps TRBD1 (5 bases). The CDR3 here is CASSQGRDNSPLHF. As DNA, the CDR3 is TGTGCCAGCAGCCAGGGCAGGGATAATTCACCCCTCCACTTT.